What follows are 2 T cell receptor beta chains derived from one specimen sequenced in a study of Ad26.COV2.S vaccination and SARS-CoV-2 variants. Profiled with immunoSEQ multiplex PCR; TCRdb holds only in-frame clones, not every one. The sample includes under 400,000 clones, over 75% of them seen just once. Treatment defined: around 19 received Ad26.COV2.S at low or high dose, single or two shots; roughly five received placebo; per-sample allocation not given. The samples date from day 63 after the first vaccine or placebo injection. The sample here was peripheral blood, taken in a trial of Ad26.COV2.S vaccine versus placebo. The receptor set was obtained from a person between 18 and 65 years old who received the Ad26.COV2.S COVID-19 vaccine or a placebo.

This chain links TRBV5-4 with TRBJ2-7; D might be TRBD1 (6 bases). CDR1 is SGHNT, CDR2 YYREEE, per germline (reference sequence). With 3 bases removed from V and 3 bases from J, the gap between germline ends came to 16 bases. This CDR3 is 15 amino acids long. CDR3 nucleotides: TGTGCCAGCAGCTCGGACAGTCTCCTCCTCTACGAGCAGTACTTC. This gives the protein CASSSDSLLLYEQYF.

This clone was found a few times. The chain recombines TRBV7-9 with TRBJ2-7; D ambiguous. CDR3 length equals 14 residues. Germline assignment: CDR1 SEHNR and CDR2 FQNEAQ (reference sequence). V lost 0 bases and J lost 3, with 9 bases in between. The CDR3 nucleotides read TGTGCCAGCAGCTTAGCTGGGATTGGCTACGAGCAGTACTTC. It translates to CASSLAGIGYEQYF.